The 2 T cell receptor beta chains presented below share a single source sample, sequenced in a study of shared clonotypes between healthy human individuals. Method: immunoSEQ multiplex PCR; TCRdb's copy keeps in-frame clones and lacks some. Of some 120,000 clones in the sample, around 68% were seen once. The sequenced sample consisted of memory CD8+ T cells sorted from blood. The subset denotes: CD45RO+ cells pooled with CCR7-negative TemRA cells. The source is a woman in her twenties or thirties in good health.

In DNA, the CDR3 is TGTGCCAGCAGCGTAGAGGTGGGAGATACCTACGAGCAGTACTTC. Protein: CASSVEVGDTYEQYF. The chain uses TRBV9 and TRBJ2-7; D might be TRBD2 (5 bases). Germline CDR1 is SGDLS and CDR2 is YYNGEE. This CDR3 is built from 15 residues. Deletions cut 0 bases from V and 2 bases from J, with 12 bases between.

The chain carries TRBV6-5 and TRBJ2-5; unclear D gene. Trimming left V 10 bases short and J 2 bases short, with 11 bases between. Germline CDR1 and CDR2: MNHEY and SVGAGI. The CDR3 loop spans 12 amino acids. CDR3 nucleotides: TGTGCCAACGCGGACGAACAAGAGACCCAGTACTTC. Protein product: CANADEQETQYF.